This T cell receptor beta chain was retrieved from a study of CD8 T cells in ankylosing spondylitis. Overall study results and limits: Within ankylosing spondylitis blood, a TCR beta motif made up of several highly homologous variants appeared to be characteristic. Disease-associated clones were reportedly significantly overrepresented in matched ankylosing spondylitis synovial fluid. Earlier authors reported some of these motif variants in reactive arthritis synovial fluid and blood.

A note on this clonotype: As yet, its antigen is unknown.

The germline gives CDR1 SGHTA, CDR2 FQGNSA. J was trimmed by 1 base and V by 6 bases; bases with no gene match: 10. This CDR3 region has 16 residues. Making use of molecular barcodes, quantitative 5'-RACE generated TCR beta libraries. Using its own MiXCR run on the 5' RACE reads, TCRdb lists one record per CDR3 protein. Among 200,000 to 250,000 distinct CDR3 sequences, 10% were seen once, and the ten largest hold approximately 20%. This rearrangement joins TRBV7-2 to TRBJ2-5, with TRBD1 matching over 8 bases. Sequencing was performed on blood, either unsorted or a sorted T cell fraction (not recorded which). This TCR was sampled from a male donor with ankylosing spondylitis or in good health (not recorded which). CDR3 protein: CASRSKPGQGQETQYF. The CDR3 DNA sequence: TGTGCCAGCAGGTCTAAGCCAGGACAGGGCCAAGAGACCCAGTACTTC.